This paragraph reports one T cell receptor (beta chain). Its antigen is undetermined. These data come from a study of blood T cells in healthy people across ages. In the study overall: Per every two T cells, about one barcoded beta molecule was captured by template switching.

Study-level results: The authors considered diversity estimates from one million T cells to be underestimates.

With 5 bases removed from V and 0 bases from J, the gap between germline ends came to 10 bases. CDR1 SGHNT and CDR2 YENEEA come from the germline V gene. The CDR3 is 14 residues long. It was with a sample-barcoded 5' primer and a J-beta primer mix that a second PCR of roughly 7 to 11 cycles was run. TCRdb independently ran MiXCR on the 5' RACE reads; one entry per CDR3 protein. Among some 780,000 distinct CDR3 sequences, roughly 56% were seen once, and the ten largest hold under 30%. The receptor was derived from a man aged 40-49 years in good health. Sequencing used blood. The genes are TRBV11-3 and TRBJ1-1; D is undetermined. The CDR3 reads CASSPELMNTEAFF. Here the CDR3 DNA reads TGTGCCAGCAGCCCCGAACTTATGAACACTGAAGCTTTCTTT.